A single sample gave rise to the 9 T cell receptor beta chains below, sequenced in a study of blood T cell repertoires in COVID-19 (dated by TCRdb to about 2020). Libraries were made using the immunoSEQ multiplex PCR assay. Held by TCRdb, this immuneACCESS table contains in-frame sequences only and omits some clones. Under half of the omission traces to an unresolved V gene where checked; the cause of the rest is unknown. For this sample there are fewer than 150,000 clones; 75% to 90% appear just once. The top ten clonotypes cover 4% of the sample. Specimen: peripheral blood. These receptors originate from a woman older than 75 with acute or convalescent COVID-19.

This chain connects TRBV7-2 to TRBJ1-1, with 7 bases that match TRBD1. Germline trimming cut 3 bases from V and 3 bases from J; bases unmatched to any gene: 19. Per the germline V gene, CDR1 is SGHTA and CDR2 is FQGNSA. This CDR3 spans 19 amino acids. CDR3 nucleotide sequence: TGTGCCAGCAGCTTTTCTCCATGGCAGGGGGGACCCCCGGACACTGAAGCTTTCTTT. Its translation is CASSFSPWQGGPPDTEAFF.

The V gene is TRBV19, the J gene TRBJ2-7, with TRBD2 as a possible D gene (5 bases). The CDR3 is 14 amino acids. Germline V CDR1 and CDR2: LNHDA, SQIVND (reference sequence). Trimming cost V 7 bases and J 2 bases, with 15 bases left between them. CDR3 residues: CASTDRTHPYEQYF. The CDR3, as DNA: TGTGCCAGTACCGACCGGACTCACCCCTACGAGCAGTACTTC.

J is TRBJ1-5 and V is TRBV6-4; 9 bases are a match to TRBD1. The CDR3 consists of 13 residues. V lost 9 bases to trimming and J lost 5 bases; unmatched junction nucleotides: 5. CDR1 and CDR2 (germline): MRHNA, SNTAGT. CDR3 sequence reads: CARTGQGDQPQHF. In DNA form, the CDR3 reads TGTGCCAGAACGGGACAGGGCGATCAGCCCCAGCATTTT.

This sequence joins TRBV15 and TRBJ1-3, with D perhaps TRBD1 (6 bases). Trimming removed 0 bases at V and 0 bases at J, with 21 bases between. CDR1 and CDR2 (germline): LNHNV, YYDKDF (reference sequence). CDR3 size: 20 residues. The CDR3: CATSRDIRGGSKPSGNTIYF. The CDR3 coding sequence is TGTGCCACCAGCAGAGATATCAGGGGCGGATCGAAACCCTCTGGAAACACCATATATTTT.

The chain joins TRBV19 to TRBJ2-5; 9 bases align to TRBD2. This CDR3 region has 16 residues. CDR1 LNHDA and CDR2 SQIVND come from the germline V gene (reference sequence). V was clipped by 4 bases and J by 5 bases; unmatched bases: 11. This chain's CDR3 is CASSTSGTSILETQYF. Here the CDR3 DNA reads TGTGCCAGTAGTACGTCCGGGACTAGCATCTTGGAGACCCAGTACTTC.

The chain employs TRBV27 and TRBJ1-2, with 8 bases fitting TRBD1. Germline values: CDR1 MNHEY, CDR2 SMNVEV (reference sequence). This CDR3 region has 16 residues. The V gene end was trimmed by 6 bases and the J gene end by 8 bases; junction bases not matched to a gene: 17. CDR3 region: CASSPDDGQGSSGYTF. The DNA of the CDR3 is TGTGCCAGCAGCCCCGACGACGGACAGGGATCTAGCGGCTACACCTTC.

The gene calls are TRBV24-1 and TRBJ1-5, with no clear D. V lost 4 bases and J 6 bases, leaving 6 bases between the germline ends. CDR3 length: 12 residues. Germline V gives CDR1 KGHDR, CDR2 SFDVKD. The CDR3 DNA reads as TGTGCCACCAGTGAAGCGGGTCAGCCCCAGCATTTT. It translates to CATSEAGQPQHF.

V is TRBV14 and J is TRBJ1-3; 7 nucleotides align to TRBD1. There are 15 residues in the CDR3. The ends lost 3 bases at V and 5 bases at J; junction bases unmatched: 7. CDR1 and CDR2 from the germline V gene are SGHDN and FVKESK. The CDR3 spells CASSQHRDRRNTIYF. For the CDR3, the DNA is TGTGCCAGCAGCCAGCACCGGGACAGACGAAACACCATATATTTT.

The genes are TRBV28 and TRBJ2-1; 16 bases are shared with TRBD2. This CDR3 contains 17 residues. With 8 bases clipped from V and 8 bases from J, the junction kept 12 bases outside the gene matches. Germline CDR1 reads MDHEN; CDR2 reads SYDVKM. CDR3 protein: CASALVAGTSGGDEQFF. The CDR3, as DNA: TGTGCCAGCGCCCTCGTAGCCGGGACTAGCGGGGGGGATGAGCAGTTCTTC.